Sequencing of this T cell receptor beta chain was carried out in a study of OX40 agonist ivuxolimab in advanced cancers. Across the whole study: The study treated patients with ivuxolimab, an agonistic anti-OX40 (CD134) antibody. Mean age around 60 years, range about 23 to 85; roughly 82% male.

CDR1 SGDLS and CDR2 YYNGEE come from the germline V gene. J lost 0 bases, V lost 5 bases, and 5 bases had no gene match. The CDR3 runs 15 residues. Overall study findings and caveats: The CD4+ and CD8+ T cells in the blood had expanded clonally by week 6 at 0.1 to 3.0 mg/kg.

As regards this clone: Its specificity is unknown.

Only in-frame clones appear in the TCRdb table, and some are missing; sequencing was by immunoSEQ multiplex PCR. This table holds 73,000 or so clones, about 80% found once. This material consisted of CD4+ or CD8+ T cells sorted from blood, taken in a trial of the OX40 agonist ivuxolimab. The TCR was taken from an adult with an advanced solid tumor such as melanoma, head and neck, liver or kidney cancer. The chain links TRBV9 to TRBJ2-1; 7 bases line up with TRBD2. In nucleotides, the CDR3 is TGTGCCAGCAGTTACGGGGGGTTCTCCTACAATGAGCAGTTCTTC. Its protein product is CASSYGGFSYNEQFF.